Below are 4 T cell receptor beta chains sequenced from a single sample in a study of cytotoxic CD8 clonotypes in ibrutinib-treated CLL. Measured with immunoSEQ multiplex PCR; TCRdb has only the in-frame clones, and not every one. The sample has tens of thousands of clones, 55% to 70% seen once. Sequences were derived from PBMCs, sampled after 24 months of ibrutinib treatment. These receptor sequences come from a human donor with chronic lymphocytic leukemia.

V gene TRBV5-4 combines with J gene TRBJ2-7, with 12 bases identical to TRBD2. This CDR3 comprises 16 residues. J was trimmed by 7 bases and V by 4 bases; bases with no gene match: 12. Per the germline V gene, CDR1 is SGHNT and CDR2 is YYREEE (reference sequence). The CDR3 DNA is TGTGCCAGCAGCCACAAGCGTCTAGCGGGGGGGCAGGAGCAGTACTTC. It is translated as CASSHKRLAGGQEQYF.

This clone has a handful of counts. The chain combines TRBV20-1 with TRBJ1-2; D call uncertain. In germline, CDR1 is DFQATT, CDR2 SNEGSKA (reference sequence). Deletions cut 6 bases from V and 8 bases from J, with 13 bases between. The CDR3 consists of 11 residues. The CDR3 reads CSADDPGGYTF. The CDR3, as DNA: TGCAGTGCAGACGATCCGGGGGGCTACACCTTC.

In this sample, this clone turned up a few times. The chain links TRBV30 to TRBJ1-1, with a possible D match to TRBD1 (5 bases). CDR1 is GTSNPN and CDR2 is SVGIG in the germline V gene (reference sequence). The CDR3 spans 13 residues. The ends were cut back, 3 bases at V and 6 bases at J, with 14 bases in the middle. The CDR3 protein is CAWRGGSESEAFF. The DNA for the CDR3 is TGTGCCTGGAGGGGGGGATCGGAGTCTGAAGCTTTCTTT.

There are many counts of this clone. The chain employs TRBV27 and TRBJ2-7; D may be TRBD2 (5 bases). Trimming pared 4 bases from V and 0 bases from J, leaving 19 bases between. CDR3 size: 17 residues. CDR1 and CDR2 (germline): MNHEY, SMNVEV (reference sequence). For the CDR3, the DNA is TGTGCCAGCAGTTCAGTCCATTCTAGTAGCGACTCCTACGAGCAGTACTTC. It encodes CASSSVHSSSDSYEQYF.